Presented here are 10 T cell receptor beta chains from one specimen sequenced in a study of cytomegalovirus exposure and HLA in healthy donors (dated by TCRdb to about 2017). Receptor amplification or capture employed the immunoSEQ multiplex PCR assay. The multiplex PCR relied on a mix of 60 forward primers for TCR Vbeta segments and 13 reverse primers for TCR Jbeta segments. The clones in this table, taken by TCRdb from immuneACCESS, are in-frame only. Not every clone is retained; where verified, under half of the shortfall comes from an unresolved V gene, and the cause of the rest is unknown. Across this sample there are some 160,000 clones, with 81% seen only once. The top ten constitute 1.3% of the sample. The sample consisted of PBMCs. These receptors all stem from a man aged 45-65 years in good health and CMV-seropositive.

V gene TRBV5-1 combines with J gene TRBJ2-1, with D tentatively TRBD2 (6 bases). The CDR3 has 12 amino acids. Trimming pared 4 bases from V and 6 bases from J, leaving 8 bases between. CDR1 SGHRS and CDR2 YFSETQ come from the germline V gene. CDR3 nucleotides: TGCGCCAGCAGCGAACTAGCCAATGAGCAGTTCTTC. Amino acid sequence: CASSELANEQFF.

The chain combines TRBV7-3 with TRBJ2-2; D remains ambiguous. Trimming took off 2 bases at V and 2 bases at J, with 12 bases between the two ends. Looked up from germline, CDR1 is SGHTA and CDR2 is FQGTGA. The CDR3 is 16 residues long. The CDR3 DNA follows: TGTGCCAGCAGCTTATCCCGGGTCTCAAACACCGGGGAGCTGTTTTTT. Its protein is CASSLSRVSNTGELFF.

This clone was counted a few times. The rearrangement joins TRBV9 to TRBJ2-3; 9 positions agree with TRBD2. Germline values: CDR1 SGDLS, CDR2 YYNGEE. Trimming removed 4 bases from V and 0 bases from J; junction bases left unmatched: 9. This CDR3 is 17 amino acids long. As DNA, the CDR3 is TGTGCCAGCAGCTCCGGGACTAGCCTATTCAGCACAGATACGCAGTATTTT. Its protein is CASSSGTSLFSTDTQYF.

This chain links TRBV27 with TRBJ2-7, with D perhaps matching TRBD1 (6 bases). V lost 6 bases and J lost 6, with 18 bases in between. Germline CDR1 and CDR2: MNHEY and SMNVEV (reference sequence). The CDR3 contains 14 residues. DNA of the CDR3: TGTGCCAGCAGACGCGACAGGCTCTGGACCGAGCAGTACTTC. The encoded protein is CASRRDRLWTEQYF.

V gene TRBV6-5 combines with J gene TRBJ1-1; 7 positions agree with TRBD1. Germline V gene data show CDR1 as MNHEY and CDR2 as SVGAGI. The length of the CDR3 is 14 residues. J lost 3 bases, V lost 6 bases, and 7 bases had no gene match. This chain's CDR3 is CASRLTGFDTEAFF. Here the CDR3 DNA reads TGTGCCAGCAGGTTGACAGGGTTTGACACTGAAGCTTTCTTT.

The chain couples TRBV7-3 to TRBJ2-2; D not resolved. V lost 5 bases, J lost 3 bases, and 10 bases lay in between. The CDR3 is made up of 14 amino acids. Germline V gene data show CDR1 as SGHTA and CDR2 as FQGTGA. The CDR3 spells CASSPGPHTGELFF. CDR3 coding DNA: TGTGCCAGCAGCCCTGGCCCACACACCGGGGAGCTGTTTTTT.

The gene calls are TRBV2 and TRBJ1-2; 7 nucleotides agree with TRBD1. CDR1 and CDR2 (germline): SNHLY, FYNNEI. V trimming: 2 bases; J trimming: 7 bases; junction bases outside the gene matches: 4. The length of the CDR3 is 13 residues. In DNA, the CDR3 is TGTGCCAGCAGTGAACGCCCAGGGGGTGGCTACACCTTC. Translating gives CASSERPGGGYTF. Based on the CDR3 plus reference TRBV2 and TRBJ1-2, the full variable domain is EPEVTQTPSHQVTQMGQEVILRCVPISNHLYFYWYRQILGQKVEFLVSFYNNEISEKSEIFDDQFSVERPDGSNFTLKIRSTKLEDSAMYFCASSERPGGGYTFGSGTRLTVV.

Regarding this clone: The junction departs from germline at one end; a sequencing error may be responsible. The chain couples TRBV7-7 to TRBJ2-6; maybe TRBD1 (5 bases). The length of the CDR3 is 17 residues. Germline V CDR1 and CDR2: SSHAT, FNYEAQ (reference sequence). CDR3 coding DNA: TGTGCTAGCAGCTTAGACCAGGGCAAGGCTGGGGCCAACGTCCTGACTTTC. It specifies CASSLDQGKAGANVLTF.

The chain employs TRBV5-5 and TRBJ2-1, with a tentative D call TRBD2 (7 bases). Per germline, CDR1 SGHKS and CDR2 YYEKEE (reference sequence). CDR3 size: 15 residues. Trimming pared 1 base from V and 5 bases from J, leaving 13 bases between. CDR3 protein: CASSLWGGPNNEQFF. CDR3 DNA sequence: TGTGCCAGCAGCTTGTGGGGGGGGCCGAACAATGAGCAGTTCTTC.

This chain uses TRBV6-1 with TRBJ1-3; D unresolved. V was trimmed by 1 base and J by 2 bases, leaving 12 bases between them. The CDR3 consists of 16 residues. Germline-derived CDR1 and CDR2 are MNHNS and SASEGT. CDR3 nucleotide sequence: TGTGCCAGCAGTGAAGTTTCTGCGGGAGCTGGAAACACCATATATTTT. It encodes CASSEVSAGAGNTIYF.